This note documents a single T cell receptor beta chain sequence. The data derive from a study of shared clonotypes between healthy human individuals. CDR1 and CDR2 (germline): SGHNT, YENEEA. The CDR3 loop spans 12 amino acids. Produced via immunoSEQ multiplex PCR; TCRdb's table is partial and in-frame only. The sample records around 2.5 million clones, over 85% being singletons. In the CD4+ fraction, cells were divided into CD45RA+ naive and CD45RA-negative memory subsets. Sequencing input: naive CD4+ T cells from PBMCs. Stated subset: CD45RA+ positively selected. The clonotype comes from a man younger than 35 in good health. Some clones in this sample may be carry-over from other donors' samples. J is TRBJ2-5 and V is TRBV11-3; D might be TRBD2 (7 bases). With the DNA end fitting TRBJ2-7 better, the J assignment may be wrong. CDR3 sequence: CASSLGGLEQYF. The CDR3 DNA reads TGTGCCAGCAGCTTGGGGGGGCTCGAGCAGTACTTC.